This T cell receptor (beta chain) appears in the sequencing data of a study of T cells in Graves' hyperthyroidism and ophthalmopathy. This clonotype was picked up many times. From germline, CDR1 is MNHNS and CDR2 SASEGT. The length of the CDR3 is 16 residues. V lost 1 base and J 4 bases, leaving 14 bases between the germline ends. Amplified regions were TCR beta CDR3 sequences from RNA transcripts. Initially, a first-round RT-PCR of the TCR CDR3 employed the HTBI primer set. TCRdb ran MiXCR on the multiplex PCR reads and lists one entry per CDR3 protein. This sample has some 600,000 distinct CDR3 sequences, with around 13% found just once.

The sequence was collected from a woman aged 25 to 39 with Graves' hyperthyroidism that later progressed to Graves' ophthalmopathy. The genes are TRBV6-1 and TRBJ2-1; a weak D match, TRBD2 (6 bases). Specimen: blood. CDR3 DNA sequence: TGTGCCAGCAGTGAAGTCGGGGGATTGAGGTACAATGAGCAGTTCTTC. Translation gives CASSEVGGLRYNEQFF.